These 3 T cell receptor beta chains came from one sample sequenced in a study of vaccination and CD4 T cells after COVID-19. No antigen is known for these receptors. At the Johns Hopkins FTIC core, DNA taken from cultured CD4+ T cells was sequenced by way of the Oncomine TCR Beta short-read assay. A single record per CDR3 protein comes from TCRdb applying MiXCR to the PCR reads. The sample lists under 8,000 distinct CDR3 sequences, over 50% occurring once. Treatment denoted: roughly ten-day PBMC culture with coronavirus spike peptide pools or control peptides (ViraFEST assay). Collection of the unexposed donor's CD4+ T cells took place before the COVID-19 pandemic (2011-2018). The sequenced sample consisted of CD4+ T cells from blood, cultured in vitro. Receptors originate from a human donor in good health.

The rearrangement joins TRBV20-1 to TRBJ2-7, with TRBD1 as a possible D gene (6 bases). Germline-derived CDR1 and CDR2 are DFQATT and SNEGSKA (reference sequence). This CDR3 spans 16 amino acids. Trimming took off 6 bases at V and 0 bases at J, with 21 bases between the two ends. The chain's CDR3 is CSAGPLAGVVSYEQYF. CDR3 nucleotides: TGCAGTGCCGGTCCTCTCGCAGGGGTAGTCTCCTACGAGCAGTACTTC.

The V gene is TRBV4-1, the J gene TRBJ2-3, with 8 bases identical to TRBD2. The germline CDR1 and CDR2 sequences are MGHRA and YSYEKL. The junction had 4 bases not matched to a gene; V was cut back by 2 bases and J by 0 bases. CDR3 length: 16 amino acids. CDR3 sequence reads: CASSQQVAGSTDTQYF. CDR3 DNA: TGCGCCAGCAGCCAACAGGTAGCGGGGAGCACAGATACGCAGTATTTT.

This clonotype was counted a single time. V usage is TRBV6-1 and J usage is TRBJ2-5, with 8 bases that match TRBD2. The junction had 8 bases not matched to a gene; V was cut back by 6 bases and J by 5 bases. CDR3 length: 14 amino acids. Germline CDR1 MNHNS, CDR2 SASEGT. The CDR3 region is CASRDPGGRETQYF. The CDR3 DNA reads as TGTGCCAGCAGGGACCCGGGGGGGAGGGAGACCCAGTACTTC.